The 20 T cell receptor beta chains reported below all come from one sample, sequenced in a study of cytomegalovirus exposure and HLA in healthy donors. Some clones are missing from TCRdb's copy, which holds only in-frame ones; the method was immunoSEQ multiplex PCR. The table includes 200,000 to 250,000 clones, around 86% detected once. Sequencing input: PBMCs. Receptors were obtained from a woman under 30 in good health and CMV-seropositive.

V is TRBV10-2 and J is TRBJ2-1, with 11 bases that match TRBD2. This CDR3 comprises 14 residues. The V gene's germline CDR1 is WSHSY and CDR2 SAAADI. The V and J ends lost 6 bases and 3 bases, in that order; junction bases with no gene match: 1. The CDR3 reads CASRTSGNYNEQFF. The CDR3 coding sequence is TGCGCCAGCAGGACTAGCGGGAACTACAATGAGCAGTTCTTC.

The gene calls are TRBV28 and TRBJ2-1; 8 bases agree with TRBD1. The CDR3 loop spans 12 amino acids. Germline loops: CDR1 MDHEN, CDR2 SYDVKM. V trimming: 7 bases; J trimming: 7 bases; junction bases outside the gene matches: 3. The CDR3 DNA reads TGTGCCAGCAAACAGGGGGATAATGAGCAGTTCTTC. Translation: CASKQGDNEQFF.

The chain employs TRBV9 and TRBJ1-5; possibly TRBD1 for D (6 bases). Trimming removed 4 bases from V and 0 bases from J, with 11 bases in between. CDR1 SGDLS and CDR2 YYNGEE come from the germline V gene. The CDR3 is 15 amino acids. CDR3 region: CASSTQGYSNQPQHF. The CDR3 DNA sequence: TGTGCCAGCAGCACCCAGGGGTATAGCAATCAGCCCCAGCATTTT. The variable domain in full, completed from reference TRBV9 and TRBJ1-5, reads DSGVTQTPKHLITATGQRVTLRCSPRSGDLSVYWYQQSLDQGLQFLIQYYNGEERAKGNILERFSAQQFPDLHSELNLSSLELGDSALYFCASSTQGYSNQPQHFGDGTRLSIL.

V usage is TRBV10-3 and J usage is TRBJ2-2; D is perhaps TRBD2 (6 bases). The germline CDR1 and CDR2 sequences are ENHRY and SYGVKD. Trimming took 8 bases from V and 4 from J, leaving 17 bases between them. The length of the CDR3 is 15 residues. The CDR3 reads CAISMGRTSTGELFF. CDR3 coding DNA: TGTGCCATCTCCATGGGGAGGACCAGCACCGGGGAGCTGTTTTTT.

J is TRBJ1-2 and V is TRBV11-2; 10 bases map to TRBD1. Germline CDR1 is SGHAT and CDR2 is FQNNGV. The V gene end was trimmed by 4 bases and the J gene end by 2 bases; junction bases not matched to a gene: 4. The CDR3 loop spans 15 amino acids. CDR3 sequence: CASSSPDRGNYGYTF. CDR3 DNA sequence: TGTGCCAGCAGCTCCCCGGACAGGGGGAACTATGGCTACACCTTC. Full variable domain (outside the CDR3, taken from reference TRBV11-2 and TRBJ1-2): EAGVAQSPRYKIIEKRQSVAFWCNPISGHATLYWYQQILGQGPKLLIQFQNNGVVDDSQLPKDRFSAERLKGVDSTLKIQPAKLEDSAVYLCASSSPDRGNYGYTFGSGTRLTVV.

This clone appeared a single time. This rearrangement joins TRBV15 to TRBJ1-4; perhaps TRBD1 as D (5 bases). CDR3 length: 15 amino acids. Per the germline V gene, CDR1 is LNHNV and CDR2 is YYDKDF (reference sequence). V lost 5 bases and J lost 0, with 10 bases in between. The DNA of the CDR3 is TGTGCCACCAGCGGGACTCCCACAACTAATGAAAAACTGTTTTTT. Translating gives CATSGTPTTNEKLFF.

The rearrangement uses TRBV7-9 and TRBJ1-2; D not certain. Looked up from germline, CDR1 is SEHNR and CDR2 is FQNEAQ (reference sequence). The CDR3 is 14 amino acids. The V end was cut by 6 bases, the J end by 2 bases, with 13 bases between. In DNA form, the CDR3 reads TGTGCCAGCAGTTCCCCCGCAGGAAACTATGGCTACACCTTC. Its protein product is CASSSPAGNYGYTF. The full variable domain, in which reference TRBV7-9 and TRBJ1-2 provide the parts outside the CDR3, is DTGVSQNPRHKITKRGQNVTFRCDPISEHNRLYWYRQTLGQGPEFLTYFQNEAQLEKSRLLSDRFSAERPKGSFSTLEIQRTEQGDSAMYLCASSSPAGNYGYTFGSGTRLTVV.

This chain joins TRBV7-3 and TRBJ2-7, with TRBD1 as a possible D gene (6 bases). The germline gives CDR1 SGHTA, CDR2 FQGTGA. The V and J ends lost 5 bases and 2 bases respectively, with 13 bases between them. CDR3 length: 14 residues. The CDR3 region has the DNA TGTGCCAGCAGCACAGGGAGCTCCCCCTACGAGCAGTACTTC. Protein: CASSTGSSPYEQYF.

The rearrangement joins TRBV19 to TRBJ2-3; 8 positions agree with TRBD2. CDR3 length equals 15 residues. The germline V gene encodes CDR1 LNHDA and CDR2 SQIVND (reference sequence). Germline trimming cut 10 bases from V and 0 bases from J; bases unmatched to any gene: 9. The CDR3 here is CATSLAGPSTDTQYF. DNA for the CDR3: TGTGCCACCTCCCTAGCGGGCCCTAGCACAGATACGCAGTATTTT.

CDR3 protein: CASSTGSGYTF. DNA of the CDR3: TGTGCCAGCAGCACAGGGTCCGGCTACACCTTC. V gene TRBV6-5 combines with J gene TRBJ1-2; a possible D gene is TRBD1 (6 bases). This CDR3 has 11 amino acids. Germline values: CDR1 MNHEY, CDR2 SVGAGI. Trimming left V 6 bases short and J 8 bases short, with 10 bases between.

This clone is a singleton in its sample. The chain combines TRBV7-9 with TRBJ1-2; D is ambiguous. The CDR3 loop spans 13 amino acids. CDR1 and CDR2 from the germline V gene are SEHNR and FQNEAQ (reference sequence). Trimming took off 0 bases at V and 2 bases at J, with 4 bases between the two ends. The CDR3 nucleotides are TGTGCCAGCAGCTTAGCCCAAAACTATGGCTACACCTTC. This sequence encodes CASSLAQNYGYTF. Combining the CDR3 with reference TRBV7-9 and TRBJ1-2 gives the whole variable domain DTGVSQNPRHKITKRGQNVTFRCDPISEHNRLYWYRQTLGQGPEFLTYFQNEAQLEKSRLLSDRFSAERPKGSFSTLEIQRTEQGDSAMYLCASSLAQNYGYTFGSGTRLTVV.

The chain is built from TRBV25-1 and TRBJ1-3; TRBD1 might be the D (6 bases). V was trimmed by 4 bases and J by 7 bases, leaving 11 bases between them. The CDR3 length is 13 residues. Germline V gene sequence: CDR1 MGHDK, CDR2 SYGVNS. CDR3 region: CASSGTGFNTIYF. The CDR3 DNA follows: TGTGCCAGCAGTGGTACAGGGTTCAACACCATATATTTT.

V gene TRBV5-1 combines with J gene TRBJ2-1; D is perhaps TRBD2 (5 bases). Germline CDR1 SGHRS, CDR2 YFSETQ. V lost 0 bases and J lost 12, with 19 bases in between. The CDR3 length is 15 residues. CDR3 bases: TGCGCCAGCAGCTTGGCCGAGGGAATAGCGACGGGGCAGTTCTTC. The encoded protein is CASSLAEGIATGQFF.

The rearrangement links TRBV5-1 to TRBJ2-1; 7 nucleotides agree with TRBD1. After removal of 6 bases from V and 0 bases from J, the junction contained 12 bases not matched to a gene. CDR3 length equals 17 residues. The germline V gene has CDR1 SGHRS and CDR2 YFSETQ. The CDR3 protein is CASNDGKGALSYNEQFF. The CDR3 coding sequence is TGCGCCAGCAACGACGGGAAGGGGGCCCTCTCCTACAATGAGCAGTTCTTC.

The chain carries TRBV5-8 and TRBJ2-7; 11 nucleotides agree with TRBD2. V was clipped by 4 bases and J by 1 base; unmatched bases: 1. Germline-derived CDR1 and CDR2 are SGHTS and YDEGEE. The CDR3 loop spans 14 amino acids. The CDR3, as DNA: TGTGCCAGCAGCCGACTAGCGGGATCCTACGAGCAGTACTTC. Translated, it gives CASSRLAGSYEQYF. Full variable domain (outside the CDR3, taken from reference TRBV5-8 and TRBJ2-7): EAGVTQSPTHLIKTRGQQATLRCSPISGHTSVYWYQQALGLGLQFLLWYDEGEERNRGNFPPRFSGRQFPNYSSELNVNALELEDSALYLCASSRLAGSYEQYFGPGTRLTVT.

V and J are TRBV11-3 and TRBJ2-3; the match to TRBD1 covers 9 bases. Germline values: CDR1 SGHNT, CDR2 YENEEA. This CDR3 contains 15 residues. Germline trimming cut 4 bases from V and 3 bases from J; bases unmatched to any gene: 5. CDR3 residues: CASSSRDRETDTQYF. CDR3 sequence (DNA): TGTGCCAGCAGCTCCCGGGACAGGGAGACAGATACGCAGTATTTT.

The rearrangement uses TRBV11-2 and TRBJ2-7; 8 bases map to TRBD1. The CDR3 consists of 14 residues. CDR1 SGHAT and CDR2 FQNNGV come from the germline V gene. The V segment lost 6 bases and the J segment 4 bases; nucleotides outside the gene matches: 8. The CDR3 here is CASRSVGQGYEQYF. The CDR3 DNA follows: TGTGCCAGCAGATCCGTCGGACAGGGATACGAGCAGTACTTC.

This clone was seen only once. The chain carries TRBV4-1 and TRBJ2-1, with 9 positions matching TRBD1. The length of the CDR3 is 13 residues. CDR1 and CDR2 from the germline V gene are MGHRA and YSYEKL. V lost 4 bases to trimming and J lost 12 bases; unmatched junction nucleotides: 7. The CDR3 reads CASSRRTGEVQFF. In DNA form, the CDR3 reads TGCGCCAGCAGCCGGCGGACAGGGGAGGTGCAGTTCTTC.

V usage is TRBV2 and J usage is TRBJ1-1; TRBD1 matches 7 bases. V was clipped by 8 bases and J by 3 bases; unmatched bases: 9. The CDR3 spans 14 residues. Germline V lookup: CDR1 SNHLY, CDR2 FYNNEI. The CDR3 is CASGATGEDTEAFF. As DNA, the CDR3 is TGTGCCAGCGGAGCCACAGGGGAAGACACTGAAGCTTTCTTT.

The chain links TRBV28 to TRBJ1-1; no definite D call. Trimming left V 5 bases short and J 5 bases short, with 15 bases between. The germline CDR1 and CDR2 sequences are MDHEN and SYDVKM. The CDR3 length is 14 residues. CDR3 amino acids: CASSPRVIGTEAFF. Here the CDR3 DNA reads TGTGCCAGCAGTCCACGGGTTATTGGGACTGAAGCTTTCTTT.